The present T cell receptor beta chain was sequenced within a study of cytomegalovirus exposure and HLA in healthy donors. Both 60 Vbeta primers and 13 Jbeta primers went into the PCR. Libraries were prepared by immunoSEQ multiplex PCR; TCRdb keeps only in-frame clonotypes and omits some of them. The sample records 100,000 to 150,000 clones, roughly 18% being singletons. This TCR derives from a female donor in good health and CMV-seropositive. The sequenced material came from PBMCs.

CDR3 DNA sequence: TGTGCCAGCAGCCGAGAGGTGACTAGTGACACCGGGGAGCTGTTTTTT. Encoded protein: CASSREVTSDTGELFF. The chain joins TRBV5-6 to TRBJ2-2; weak D call: TRBD2 (6 bases). CDR1 is SGHDT and CDR2 is YYEEEE in the germline V gene. The CDR3 extends over 16 amino acids. Trimming stripped 4 bases from V and 3 bases from J, with 16 bases between. The complete variable domain, with remaining parts taken from reference TRBV5-6 and TRBJ2-2, reads DAGVTQSPTHLIKTRGQQVTLRCSPKSGHDTVSWYQQALGQGPQFIFQYYEEEERQRGNFPDRFSGHQFPNYSSELNVNALLLGDSALYLCASSREVTSDTGELFFGEGSRLTVL.